This section outlines one TCR beta chain sequence together with its context. The sample originates from a study of neurological immune-mediated disorders. Trimming pared 4 bases from V and 4 bases from J, leaving 8 bases between. The CDR3 spans 11 residues. Germline CDR1 DFQATT, CDR2 SNEGSKA (reference sequence). Per sequencing run, 15-18 subjects together gave over 190 million TCR-beta sequences. One entry per CDR3 protein results from TCRdb running MiXCR on the 5' RACE reads. The sample consists of approximately 41,000 distinct CDR3 sequences, around 13% of them appearing once. Sequenced: CD4+ T cells from blood. This chain joins TRBV20-1 and TRBJ2-7; weak D call: TRBD1 (6 bases). This receptor was taken from an older woman with HTLV-1-associated myelopathy (HAM/TSP). The chain's CDR3 is CSATTGYEQYF. In DNA form, the CDR3 reads TGCAGTGCTACTACAGGGTACGAGCAGTACTTC.